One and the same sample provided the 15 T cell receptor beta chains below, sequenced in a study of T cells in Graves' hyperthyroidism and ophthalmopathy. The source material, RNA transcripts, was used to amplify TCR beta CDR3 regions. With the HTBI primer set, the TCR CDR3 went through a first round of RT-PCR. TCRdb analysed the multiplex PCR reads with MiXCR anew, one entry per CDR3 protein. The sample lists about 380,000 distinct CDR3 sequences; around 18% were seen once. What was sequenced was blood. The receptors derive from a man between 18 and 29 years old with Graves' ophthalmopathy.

The CDR3 DNA sequence: TGTGCCATCAGTGAGGGTATAAGCGGGGGGGCCTACAATGAGCAGTTCTTC. Amino acid sequence: CAISEGISGGAYNEQFF. This chain connects TRBV10-3 to TRBJ2-1; 10 bases are shared with TRBD2. V lost 2 bases, J lost 2 bases, and 6 bases stayed unmatched. Germline V gene data show CDR1 as ENHRY and CDR2 as SYGVKD. CDR3 size: 17 residues.

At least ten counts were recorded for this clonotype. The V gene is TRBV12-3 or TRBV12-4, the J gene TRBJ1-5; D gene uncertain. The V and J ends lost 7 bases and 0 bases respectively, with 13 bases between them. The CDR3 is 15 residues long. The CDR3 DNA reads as TGTGCCAGCAACAACGTACCAGCTAGCAATCAGCCCCAGCATTTT. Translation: CASNNVPASNQPQHF.

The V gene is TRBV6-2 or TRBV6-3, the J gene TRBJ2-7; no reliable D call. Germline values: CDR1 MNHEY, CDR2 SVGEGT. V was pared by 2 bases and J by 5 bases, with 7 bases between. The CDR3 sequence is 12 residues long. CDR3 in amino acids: CASSYREHEQYF. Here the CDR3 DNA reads TGTGCCAGCAGTTACCGAGAGCACGAGCAGTACTTC.

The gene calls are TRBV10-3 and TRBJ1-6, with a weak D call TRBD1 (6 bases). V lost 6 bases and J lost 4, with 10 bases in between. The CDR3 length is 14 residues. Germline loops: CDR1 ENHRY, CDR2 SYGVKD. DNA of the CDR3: TGTGCCATCAGGCGGACAGAGTATAATTCACCCCTCCACTTT. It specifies CAIRRTEYNSPLHF.

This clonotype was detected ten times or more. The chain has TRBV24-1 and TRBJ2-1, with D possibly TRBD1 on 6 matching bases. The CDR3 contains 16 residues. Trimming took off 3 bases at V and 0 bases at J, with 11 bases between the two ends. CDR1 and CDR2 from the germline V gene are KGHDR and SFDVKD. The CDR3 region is CATSDPGAFSYNEQFF. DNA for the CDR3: TGTGCCACCAGTGATCCAGGGGCCTTCTCCTACAATGAGCAGTTCTTC.

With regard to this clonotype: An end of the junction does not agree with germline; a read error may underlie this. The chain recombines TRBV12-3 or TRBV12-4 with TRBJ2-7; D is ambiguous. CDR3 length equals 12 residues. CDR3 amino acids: CASSQSSYEQCF. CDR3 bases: TGTGCCAGCAGCCAAAGCTCCTACGAGCAGTGCTTC.

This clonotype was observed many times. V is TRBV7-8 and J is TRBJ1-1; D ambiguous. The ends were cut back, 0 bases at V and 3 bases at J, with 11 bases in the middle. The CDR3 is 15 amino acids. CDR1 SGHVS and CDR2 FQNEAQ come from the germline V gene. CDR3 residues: CASSLALIQDTEAFF. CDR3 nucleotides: TGTGCCAGCAGCTTAGCACTAATTCAGGACACTGAAGCTTTCTTT.

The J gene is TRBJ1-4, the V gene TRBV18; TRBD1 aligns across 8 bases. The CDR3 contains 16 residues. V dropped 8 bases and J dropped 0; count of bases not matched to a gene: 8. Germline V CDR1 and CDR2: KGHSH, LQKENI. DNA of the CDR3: TGTGCCAGCCGAGGACAGGGAGCCGCAACTAATGAAAAACTGTTTTTT. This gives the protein CASRGQGAATNEKLFF.

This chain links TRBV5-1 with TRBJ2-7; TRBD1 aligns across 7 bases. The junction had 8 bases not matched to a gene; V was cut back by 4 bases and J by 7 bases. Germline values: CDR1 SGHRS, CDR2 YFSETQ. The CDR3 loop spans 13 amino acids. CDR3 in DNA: TGCGCCAGCAGCACGGACAGGATGAAGGAGCAGTACTTC. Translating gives CASSTDRMKEQYF.

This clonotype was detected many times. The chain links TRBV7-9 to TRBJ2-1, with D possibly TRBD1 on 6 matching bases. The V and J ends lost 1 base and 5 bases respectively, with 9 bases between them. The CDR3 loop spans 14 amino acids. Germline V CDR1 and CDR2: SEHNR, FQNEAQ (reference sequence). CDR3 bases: TGTGCCAGCAGCTTAGTCACAGGGAACAATGAGCAGTTCTTC. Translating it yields CASSLVTGNNEQFF.

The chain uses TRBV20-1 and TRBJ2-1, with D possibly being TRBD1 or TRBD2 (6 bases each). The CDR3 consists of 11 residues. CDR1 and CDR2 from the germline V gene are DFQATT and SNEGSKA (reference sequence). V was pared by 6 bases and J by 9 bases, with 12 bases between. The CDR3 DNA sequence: TGCAGTGCCGGTGGGGGGCGTGAGCAGTTCTTC. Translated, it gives CSAGGGREQFF.

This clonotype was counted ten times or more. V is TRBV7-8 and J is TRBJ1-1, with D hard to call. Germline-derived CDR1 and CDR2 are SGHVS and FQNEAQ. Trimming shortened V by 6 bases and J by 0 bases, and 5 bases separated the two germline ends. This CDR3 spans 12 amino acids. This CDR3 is CASRPMNTEAFF. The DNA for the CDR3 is TGTGCCAGCAGACCAATGAACACTGAAGCTTTCTTT.

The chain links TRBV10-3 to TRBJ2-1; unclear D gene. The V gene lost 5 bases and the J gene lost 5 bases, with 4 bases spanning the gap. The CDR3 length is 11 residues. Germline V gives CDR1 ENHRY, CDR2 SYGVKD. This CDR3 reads CAISRDNEQFF. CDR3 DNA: TGTGCCATCAGTCGCGACAATGAGCAGTTCTTC.

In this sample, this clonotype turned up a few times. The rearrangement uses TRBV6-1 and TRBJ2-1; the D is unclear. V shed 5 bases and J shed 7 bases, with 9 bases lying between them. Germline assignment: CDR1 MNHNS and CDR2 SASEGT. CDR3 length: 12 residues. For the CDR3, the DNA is TGTGCCAGCAGTTTCAGTGCAAATGAGCAGTTCTTC. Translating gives CASSFSANEQFF.

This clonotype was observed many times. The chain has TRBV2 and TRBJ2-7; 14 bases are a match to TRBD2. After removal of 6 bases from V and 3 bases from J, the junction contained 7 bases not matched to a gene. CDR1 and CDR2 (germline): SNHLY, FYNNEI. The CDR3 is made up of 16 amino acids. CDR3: CASSRVGLAGDYEQYF. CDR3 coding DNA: TGTGCCAGCAGCCGCGTGGGACTAGCGGGGGACTACGAGCAGTACTTC.